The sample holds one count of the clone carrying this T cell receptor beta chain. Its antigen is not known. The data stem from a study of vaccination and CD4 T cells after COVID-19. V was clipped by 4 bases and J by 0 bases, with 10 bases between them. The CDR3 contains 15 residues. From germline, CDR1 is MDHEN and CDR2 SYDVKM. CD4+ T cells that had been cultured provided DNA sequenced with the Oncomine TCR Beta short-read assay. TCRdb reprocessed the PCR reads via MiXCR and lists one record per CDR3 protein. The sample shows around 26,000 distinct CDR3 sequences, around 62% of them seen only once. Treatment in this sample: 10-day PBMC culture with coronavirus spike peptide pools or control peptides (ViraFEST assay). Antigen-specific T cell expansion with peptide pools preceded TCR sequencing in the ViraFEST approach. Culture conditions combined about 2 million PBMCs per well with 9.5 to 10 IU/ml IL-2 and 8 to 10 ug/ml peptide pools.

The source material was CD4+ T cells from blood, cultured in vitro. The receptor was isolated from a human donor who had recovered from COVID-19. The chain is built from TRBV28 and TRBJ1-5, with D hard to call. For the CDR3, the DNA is TGTGCCAGCAGTTCCCCAGGAGATAGCAATCAGCCCCAGCATTTT. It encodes CASSSPGDSNQPQHF.